The present entry profiles one T cell receptor (beta chain) with its context. This sample was taken from a study of long-term antiretroviral therapy in people with HIV. This CDR3 region has 14 residues. The V and J ends lost 4 bases and 7 bases, in that order; junction bases with no gene match: 8. Looked up from germline, CDR1 is SGHNT and CDR2 is YYREEE (reference sequence). Survey level was the resolution at which the v3.0 immunoSEQ assay ran. Sequenced by immunoSEQ multiplex PCR; TCRdb stores in-frame clones only, minus some. The sample consists of 20,000 to 25,000 clones, 79% of them appearing once.

The sequence was collected from a woman aged 40-49 years with HIV. The specimen was unsorted PBMCs, collected 4.1 years after starting antiretroviral therapy. This chain joins TRBV5-4 and TRBJ1-2; 9 bases agree with TRBD1. CDR3 protein: CASSPTDRGAGYTF. The CDR3 DNA follows: TGTGCCAGCAGCCCTACGGACAGGGGAGCTGGCTACACCTTC. Full variable domain (rest looked up from reference TRBV5-4 and TRBJ1-2): ETGVTQSPTHLIKTRGQQVTLRCSSQSGHNTVSWYQQALGQGPQFIFQYYREEENGRGNFPPRFSGLQFPNYSSELNVNALELDDSALYLCASSPTDRGAGYTFGSGTRLTVV.